A single sample is the source of the 11 T cell receptor beta chains below, sequenced in a study of radiotherapy plus CTLA-4 blockade in lung cancer. Assay: immunoSEQ multiplex PCR; the TCRdb copy retains only in-frame clones and omits some. The sample includes some 46,000 clones, approximately 80% of them seen just once. Specimen: peripheral blood, collected from a patient treated with radiotherapy plus ipilimumab. These TCRs come from a human donor with non-small cell lung cancer whose response to radiotherapy plus ipilimumab could not be evaluated.

This clone is a singleton in its sample. The genes are TRBV5-8 and TRBJ1-2, with D uncertain. The CDR3 is made up of 13 amino acids. CDR1 and CDR2 (germline): SGHTS, YDEGEE. Trimming pared 1 base from V and 2 bases from J, leaving 6 bases between. Written as DNA, the CDR3 is TGTGCCAGCAGCTTGCAGGTGAACTATGGCTACACCTTC. Its translation: CASSLQVNYGYTF.

This chain joins TRBV7-3 and TRBJ1-1; no reliable D call. The V end lost 2 bases, the J end lost 1 base, and 5 bases lay between the germline ends. The CDR3 covers 13 residues. Germline CDR1 is SGHTA and CDR2 is FQGTGA. DNA of the CDR3: TGTGCCAGCAGCTTAGGCAGGAACACTGAAGCTTTCTTT. Protein: CASSLGRNTEAFF.

The gene calls are TRBV18 and TRBJ2-7; D is possibly TRBD2 (6 bases). Germline CDR1 is KGHSH and CDR2 is LQKENI. V dropped 3 bases and J dropped 7 bases, with 19 bases sitting between them. This CDR3 comprises 15 residues. The CDR3: CASSPAAGDMGEQYF. The CDR3 region has the DNA TGTGCCAGCTCACCCGCAGCGGGTGATATGGGGGAGCAGTACTTC.

V gene TRBV6-1 combines with J gene TRBJ2-7; 7 nucleotides align to TRBD1. The germline gives CDR1 MNHNS, CDR2 SASEGT. The CDR3 has 13 residues. The V gene end was trimmed by 9 bases and the J gene end by 3 bases; junction bases not matched to a gene: 8. The CDR3 loop reads CASGGNRGYEQYF. CDR3 nucleotide sequence: TGTGCCAGTGGAGGTAACAGGGGCTACGAGCAGTACTTC.

This clone was found a few times. The V gene is TRBV7-2, the J gene TRBJ1-6, with D maybe TRBD1 (5 bases). V was pared by 4 bases and J by 3 bases, with 16 bases between. This CDR3 has 17 amino acids. Germline values: CDR1 SGHTA, CDR2 FQGNSA. The CDR3 DNA sequence: TGTGCCAGCAGCTGGGGGACTCCAACTAGCTATAATTCACCCCTCCACTTT. It translates to CASSWGTPTSYNSPLHF.

V and J are TRBV6-5 and TRBJ2-7; D uncertain. Germline-derived CDR1 and CDR2 are MNHEY and SVGAGI. The V gene lost 3 bases and the J gene lost 3 bases, with 12 bases spanning the gap. The CDR3 covers 14 residues. The CDR3 DNA sequence: TGTGCCAGCAGTTATACGGCAGGTTTCTACGAGCAGTACTTC. Its protein is CASSYTAGFYEQYF.

The rearrangement joins TRBV7-9 to TRBJ1-1; TRBD1 matches 7 bases. V shed 5 bases and J 7 bases; nucleotides not matched to a gene: 10. Germline V gene lookup returns CDR1 SEHNR and CDR2 FQNEAQ (reference sequence). CDR3 size: 14 residues. The CDR3 DNA follows: TGTGCCAGCAGCCGGATGACAGGGTCGATTGAAGCTTTCTTT. It specifies CASSRMTGSIEAFF.

Concerning this clone itself: An end of the junction differs from the germline gene, which may be a read error. The J gene is TRBJ2-7, the V gene TRBV27; no reliable D call. The CDR3 runs 14 residues. Germline CDR1 reads MNHEY; CDR2 reads SMNVEV (reference sequence). The CDR3 DNA is TGTGCCGGCAGTTCCTCCAGACTGACCTACGAGCAGTACTTC. Its translation: CAGSSSRLTYEQYF.

The chain uses TRBV28 and TRBJ1-5, with a weak D call TRBD1 (6 bases). This CDR3 has 17 amino acids. In germline, CDR1 is MDHEN, CDR2 SYDVKM. Trimming cost V 3 bases and J 0 bases, with 15 bases left between them. Here the CDR3 reads CASSFGGGIYSNQPQHF. CDR3 sequence (DNA): TGTGCCAGCAGTTTTGGGGGCGGAATCTATAGCAATCAGCCCCAGCATTTT.

The chain is built from TRBV7-8 and TRBJ1-2; 11 nucleotides align to TRBD1. This CDR3 is 14 amino acids long. V was pared by 3 bases and J by 7 bases, with 4 bases of the junction left unmatched. The germline V gene encodes CDR1 SGHVS and CDR2 FQNEAQ. In DNA, the CDR3 is TGTGCCAGCAGCTTGGGACAGGGGGGACTTGGCTACACCTTC. As protein: CASSLGQGGLGYTF.

Details on this clone: Additional DNA sequences in this sample encode the identical CDR3. The chain has TRBV6-5 and TRBJ1-1; D gene unclear. The germline CDR1 and CDR2 sequences are MNHEY and SVGAGI. This CDR3 region has 14 residues. With 0 bases removed from V and 2 bases from J, the gap between germline ends came to 7 bases. The CDR3 DNA reads TGTGCCAGCAGTTACTCGGCGGGAAACACTGAAGCTTTCTTT. Protein product: CASSYSAGNTEAFF.